This T cell receptor beta chain was observed in a study of cytomegalovirus exposure and HLA in healthy donors. Study conclusions and caveats: Reported findings show TCR beta sequences accurately forecast HLA-A and HLA-B alleles in most subjects. An analysis that was carried out later associated 16,000 or so TCR beta sequences with HLA alleles at 0.05 false discovery rate. Analysis was carried out at a later point, and it linked a missense DCLRE1C variant to TCR beta V- and J-gene trimming.

Worth noting for this clone: Its antigen is not known.

The PCR used 60 Vbeta and 13 Jbeta primers. Assay used: immunoSEQ multiplex PCR; TCRdb lists only in-frame clones, some missing. The data contain about 130,000 clones, about 71% of them seen just once; the ten biggest clones take up roughly 3%. The sequence derives from a woman aged 45-59 years in good health and CMV-seronegative. Sequenced material: PBMCs.

The CDR3 is CASSSLSSGSYNEQFF. CDR3 bases: TGTGCCAGCAGTTCTCTTTCTAGCGGGTCCTACAATGAGCAGTTCTTC. The chain carries TRBV6-6 and TRBJ2-1, with 8 bases identical to TRBD2. V dropped 4 bases and J dropped 1; count of bases not matched to a gene: 6. CDR1 is MNHNY, CDR2 SVGAGI, per germline (reference sequence). The CDR3 consists of 16 residues.